Listed below are T cell receptor beta chains from one sample, sequenced in a study of cytomegalovirus exposure and HLA in healthy donors. The data were produced by immunoSEQ multiplex PCR, yet TCRdb's version contains in-frame clones alone and is incomplete. Of about 180,000 clones listed, over 70% are singletons. Input material: PBMCs. These receptors were taken from a woman aged 45-65 years in good health and CMV-seronegative. Both conserved end residues are part of each CDR3.

v_call | cdr3_aa
TRBV2 | CASSERQYSYEQYF
TRBV18 | CASSTDRENTGELFF
TRBV28 | CASTGGAVETQYF
TRBV28 | CASSLSGLADSYEQYF
TRBV4-1 | CASSQDQGASALDTEAFF
TRBV7-3 | CASSFSGGAGYNEQFF
TRBV29-1 | CSVEVGASYEQYF
TRBV4-1 | CASSPGRTSGNPYNEQFF
TRBV5-7 | CASSPSGQGGENIQYF
TRBV27 | CASSLSGGTYNEQFF
TRBV28 | CASSTPGPPLYGYTF
TRBV11-3 | CASSFGSGRSHEQFF
TRBV5-1 | CASSLATDRGNYGYTF
TRBV28 | CASSLRDRGRVEQFF
TRBV6-5 | CASRPPGNTGELFF
TRBV2 | CASKGTSGDWDTQYF
TRBV18 | CASSPGDGTYEQYF
TRBV19 | CASSRTGVRYGYTF
TRBV7-6 | CASSPMTGSEEKLFF
TRBV7-8 | CASSSPGPLRGEKLFF
TRBV19 | CASSMDSSGANVLTF
TRBV11-3 | CASSSGTQGKLFF
TRBV5-1 | CASSLGEGGYEQYF
TRBV27 | CASSLAGAYYEQYF
TRBV6-5 | CASSHSRSRNTEAFF
TRBV11-2 | CASSLAGGTGVSFF
TRBV27 | CASSPRTSGEGTQYF
TRBV30 | CAWSREGDQPQHF
TRBV4-1 | CASSQLHPERGFNEQFF
TRBV5-1 | CASSLTLAGLNEQFF
TRBV2 | CASSDGLGRNMNTEAFF
TRBV28 | CASRVVDKSLVNEQFF
TRBV11-1 | CASSLGTSAGELFF
TRBV5-1 | CASSLVTSGNNEQFF
TRBV30 | CAWSEEYGYTF
TRBV6-1 | CASILSPGYGYTF
TRBV6-5 | CASSTGQFSNQPQHF
TRBV28 | CASSLGTSGTGELFF
TRBV10-3 | CAITPDRGISEQYF
TRBV6-6 | CASSQPGQGSYEQYF
TRBV2 | CASSEQRSGNTIYF
TRBV2 | CASSARQGGYGYTF
TRBV7-2 | CASSSRLNNEQFF
TRBV7-3 | CASSLRHSPWDRDYEQYF
TRBV6-5 | CASRGSRQETQYF
TRBV9 | CASSVMSGASTDTQYF
TRBV4-1 | CASSQLWTSFRPSTDTQYF
TRBV2 | CASSDLIRGNEKLFF
TRBV13 | CASSQARGVQETQYF
TRBV27 | CASSFGLAGGTDTQYF